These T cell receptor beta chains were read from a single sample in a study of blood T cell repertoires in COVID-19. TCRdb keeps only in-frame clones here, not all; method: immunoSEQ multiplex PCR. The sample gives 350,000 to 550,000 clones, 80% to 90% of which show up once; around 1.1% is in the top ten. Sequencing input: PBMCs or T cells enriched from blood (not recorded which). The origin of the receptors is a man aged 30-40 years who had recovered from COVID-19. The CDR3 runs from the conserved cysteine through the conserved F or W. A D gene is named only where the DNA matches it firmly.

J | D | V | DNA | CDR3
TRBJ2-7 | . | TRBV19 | TGTGCCAGTAGTGCGGGACAGTACGAGCAGTACTTC | CASSAGQYEQYF
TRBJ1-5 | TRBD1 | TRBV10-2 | TGCGCCAGCAGGGGACAGGGCTTCAATCAGCCCCAGCATTTT | CASRGQGFNQPQHF
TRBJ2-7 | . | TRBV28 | TGTGCCAGCAGTCGAGACAGCTACGAGCAGTACTTC | CASSRDSYEQYF
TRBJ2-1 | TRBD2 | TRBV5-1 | TGCGCCAGCAGCGTTAGACTAGCGGGAGTATCCTACAATGAGCAGTTCTTC | CASSVRLAGVSYNEQFF
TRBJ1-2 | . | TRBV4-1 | TGCGCCAGCAGCCAGGACAGATCGGACTATGGCTACACCTTC | CASSQDRSDYGYTF
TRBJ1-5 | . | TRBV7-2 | TGTGCCAGCAGCCGCACAGGGCCTAATCAGCCCCAGCATTTT | CASSRTGPNQPQHF
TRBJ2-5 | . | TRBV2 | TGTGCCAGGGGCCGAGAGACCCAGTACTTC | CARGRETQYF
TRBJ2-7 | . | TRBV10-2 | TGCGCCAGCAGTGTCTCAGGGGCGTATGGGTACTTC | CASSVSGAYGYF
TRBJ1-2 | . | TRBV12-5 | TGTGCTAGTGTTGGGGGATCAGGGGACTATGGCTACACCTTC | CASVGGSGDYGYTF
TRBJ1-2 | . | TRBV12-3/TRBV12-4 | TGTGCCAGCAGTTTAGGACCCGCGGATGGCTACACCTTC | CASSLGPADGYTF
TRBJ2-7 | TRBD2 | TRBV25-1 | TGTGCCAGCAGTACTTGGCCCCGACTAGAGCGGGATTGCGACGAGCAGTACTTC | CASSTWPRLERDCDEQYF
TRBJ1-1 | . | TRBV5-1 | TGCGCCAGCAGCTTGTGGCAGTACACTGAAGCTTTCTTT | CASSLWQYTEAFF